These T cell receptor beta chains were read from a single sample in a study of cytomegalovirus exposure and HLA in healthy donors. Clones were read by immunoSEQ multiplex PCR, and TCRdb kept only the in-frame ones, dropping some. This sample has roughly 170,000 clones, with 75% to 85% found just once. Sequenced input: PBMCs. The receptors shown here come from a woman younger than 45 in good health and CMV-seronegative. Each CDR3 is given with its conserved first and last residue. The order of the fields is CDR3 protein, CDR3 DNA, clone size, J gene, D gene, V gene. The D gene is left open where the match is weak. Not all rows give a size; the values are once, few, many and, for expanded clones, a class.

CDR3 protein: CASRNRGRGDTQYF; CDR3 DNA: TGTGCCAGCAGAAATCGGGGTCGGGGAGATACGCAGTATTTT; clone size: -; J gene: TRBJ2-3; D gene: -; V gene: TRBV27
CDR3 protein: CASPLGGDRGEQFF; CDR3 DNA: TGTGCCTCCCCACTTGGGGGGGATAGGGGTGAGCAGTTCTTC; clone size: -; J gene: TRBJ2-1; D gene: TRBD2; V gene: TRBV2
CDR3 protein: CAWSNGLAGVGTDTQYF; CDR3 DNA: TGTGCCTGGAGCAACGGACTAGCGGGAGTTGGCACAGATACGCAGTATTTT; clone size: -; J gene: TRBJ2-3; D gene: TRBD2; V gene: TRBV30
CDR3 protein: CASSSGQGYGYTF; CDR3 DNA: TGTGCCAGCAGTTCCGGACAGGGCTATGGCTACACCTTC; clone size: -; J gene: TRBJ1-2; D gene: TRBD1; V gene: TRBV6-1
CDR3 protein: CASSLPTGGGTEAFF; CDR3 DNA: TGTGCCAGCAGTCTCCCGACAGGGGGAGGCACTGAAGCTTTCTTT; clone size: once; J gene: TRBJ1-1; D gene: TRBD1; V gene: TRBV2
CDR3 protein: CASSSRGQSGGELFF; CDR3 DNA: TGCGCCAGCAGCTCACGAGGACAAAGCGGGGGGGAGCTGTTTTTT; clone size: -; J gene: TRBJ2-2; D gene: -; V gene: TRBV5-1
CDR3 protein: CAISGTSGHNEQFF; CDR3 DNA: TGTGCCATCAGTGGGACTAGCGGCCACAATGAGCAGTTCTTC; clone size: -; J gene: TRBJ2-1; D gene: TRBD2; V gene: TRBV10-3
CDR3 protein: CASSITPGWGQGRHNSPLHF; CDR3 DNA: TGTGCCAGCAGTATAACCCCGGGGTGGGGACAGGGCCGCCATAATTCACCCCTCCACTTT; clone size: -; J gene: TRBJ1-6; D gene: TRBD1; V gene: TRBV28
CDR3 protein: CASSIGTGGWKQFF; CDR3 DNA: TGTGCCAGCAGTATCGGGACTGGCGGGTGGAAGCAGTTCTTC; clone size: -; J gene: TRBJ2-1; D gene: -; V gene: TRBV28
CDR3 protein: CASSRTRDEQFF; CDR3 DNA: TGTGCCAGCAGCCGGACTAGGGATGAGCAGTTCTTC; clone size: -; J gene: TRBJ2-1; D gene: TRBD2; V gene: TRBV9
CDR3 protein: CASSVDSHTQYF; CDR3 DNA: TGTGCCAGCAGTGTTGACAGCCATACGCAGTATTTT; clone size: -; J gene: TRBJ2-3; D gene: -; V gene: TRBV2
CDR3 protein: CASSLSRTNEKLFF; CDR3 DNA: TGTGCCAGCAGCTTGAGCCGCACGAATGAAAAACTGTTTTTT; clone size: -; J gene: TRBJ1-4; D gene: -; V gene: TRBV5-5
CDR3 protein: CASSQGRQGLQGNTIYF; CDR3 DNA: TGCGCCAGCAGCCAAGGTCGACAGGGGCTGCAGGGAAACACCATATATTTT; clone size: -; J gene: TRBJ1-3; D gene: TRBD1; V gene: TRBV4-1
CDR3 protein: CASSYPSAYEQYF; CDR3 DNA: TGTGCCAGCAGTTACCCTAGCGCATACGAGCAGTACTTC; clone size: -; J gene: TRBJ2-7; D gene: -; V gene: TRBV6-6
CDR3 protein: CASSEYLGSTLHF; CDR3 DNA: TGCGCCAGCAGTGAATATCTCGGGTCCACCCTCCACTTT; clone size: once; J gene: TRBJ1-6; D gene: -; V gene: TRBV10-2
CDR3 protein: CASAAGGRTEAFF; CDR3 DNA: TGTGCCAGCGCGGCAGGGGGACGCACTGAAGCTTTCTTT; clone size: -; J gene: TRBJ1-1; D gene: TRBD1; V gene: TRBV18
CDR3 protein: CSSSSNRTPLHF; CDR3 DNA: TGTTCCAGCAGTTCCAACAGGACACCCCTCCACTTT; clone size: few; J gene: TRBJ1-6; D gene: -; V gene: TRBV7-9
CDR3 protein: CASSSGSYNEQFF; CDR3 DNA: TGTGCCAGTAGTTCAGGCTCCTACAATGAGCAGTTCTTC; clone size: few; J gene: TRBJ2-1; D gene: -; V gene: TRBV19
CDR3 protein: CASSLGQGNTGELFF; CDR3 DNA: TGTGCCAGCAGCTTAGGGCAGGGGAACACCGGGGAGCTGTTTTTT; clone size: -; J gene: TRBJ2-2; D gene: -; V gene: TRBV11-2
CDR3 protein: CASSFYLAGISSTDTQYF; CDR3 DNA: TGTGCCAGCAGCTTTTATCTAGCGGGGATTTCTAGCACAGATACGCAGTATTTT; clone size: -; J gene: TRBJ2-3; D gene: TRBD2; V gene: TRBV7-2
CDR3 protein: CASSFGQGGNTEAFF; CDR3 DNA: TGTGCCAGCAGTTTTGGACAGGGCGGTAACACTGAAGCTTTCTTT; clone size: once; J gene: TRBJ1-1; D gene: TRBD1; V gene: TRBV27
CDR3 protein: CASSFTSGSSYNEQFF; CDR3 DNA: TGCGCCAGCAGCTTTACTAGCGGCAGCTCCTACAATGAGCAGTTCTTC; clone size: -; J gene: TRBJ2-1; D gene: TRBD2; V gene: TRBV5-1
CDR3 protein: CASSSDRGARNTEAFF; CDR3 DNA: TGTGCCAGCAGTTCGGACAGGGGGGCGAGGAACACTGAAGCTTTCTTT; clone size: -; J gene: TRBJ1-1; D gene: TRBD1; V gene: TRBV6-5
CDR3 protein: CASSGGTQGAYEQYF; CDR3 DNA: TGTGCCAGCTCAGGGGGCACACAGGGGGCGTACGAGCAGTACTTC; clone size: few; J gene: TRBJ2-7; D gene: TRBD1; V gene: TRBV18
CDR3 protein: CASSAPNRGRQYF; CDR3 DNA: TGTGCCAGCAGCGCTCCTAACAGGGGAAGGCAGTACTTC; clone size: -; J gene: TRBJ2-7; D gene: TRBD1; V gene: TRBV11-2
CDR3 protein: CAISQGAPYEQYF; CDR3 DNA: TGTGCCATCTCGCAGGGGGCCCCCTACGAGCAGTACTTC; clone size: -; J gene: TRBJ2-7; D gene: TRBD1; V gene: TRBV28
CDR3 protein: CASSPPRGRLYNEQFF; CDR3 DNA: TGTGCCAGCAGCCCACCGCGGGGGCGGCTCTACAATGAGCAGTTCTTC; clone size: -; J gene: TRBJ2-1; D gene: -; V gene: TRBV7-2
CDR3 protein: CASRMGPNNYGYTF; CDR3 DNA: TGTGCCAGCAGGATGGGGCCGAATAACTATGGCTACACCTTC; clone size: once; J gene: TRBJ1-2; D gene: -; V gene: TRBV6-1
CDR3 protein: CASTEEGVNSPLHF; CDR3 DNA: TGCGCCAGCACCGAGGAAGGGGTCAATTCACCCCTCCACTTT; clone size: -; J gene: TRBJ1-6; D gene: -; V gene: TRBV5-1
CDR3 protein: CASTRTQDRVF; CDR3 DNA: TGTGCCAGCACCAGAACGCAAGACCGGGTGTTT; clone size: -; J gene: TRBJ1-1; D gene: -; V gene: TRBV6-1
CDR3 protein: CASSHQGGLAGHEQYF; CDR3 DNA: TGTGCCAGTTCTCACCAAGGGGGACTAGCGGGGCACGAGCAGTACTTC; clone size: -; J gene: TRBJ2-7; D gene: TRBD2; V gene: TRBV19
CDR3 protein: CASRGQPEQYF; CDR3 DNA: TGTGCCAGCAGGGGACAGCCCGAGCAGTACTTC; clone size: -; J gene: TRBJ2-7; D gene: -; V gene: TRBV21-1
CDR3 protein: CASSLLGGQETQYF; CDR3 DNA: TGTGCCAGCAGCTTATTAGGGGGACAAGAGACCCAGTACTTC; clone size: -; J gene: TRBJ2-5; D gene: -; V gene: TRBV27
CDR3 protein: CSVLQGNTEAFF; CDR3 DNA: TGCAGCGTTTTACAGGGGAACACTGAAGCTTTCTTT; clone size: -; J gene: TRBJ1-1; D gene: -; V gene: TRBV29-1
CDR3 protein: CASSLVRSSNTGELFF; CDR3 DNA: TGCGCCAGCAGCTTGGTGCGGTCCTCGAACACCGGGGAGCTGTTTTTT; clone size: -; J gene: TRBJ2-2; D gene: -; V gene: TRBV5-1
CDR3 protein: CASSAPDRSYEQYF; CDR3 DNA: TGTGCCAGCTCCGCACCAGACAGAAGCTACGAGCAGTACTTC; clone size: -; J gene: TRBJ2-7; D gene: -; V gene: TRBV25-1
CDR3 protein: CASSPTGTSGYNEQFF; CDR3 DNA: TGTGCCAGCAGCCCCACCGGGACTAGCGGCTACAATGAGCAGTTCTTC; clone size: -; J gene: TRBJ2-1; D gene: TRBD2; V gene: TRBV7-9
CDR3 protein: CASTPDRNNQPQHF; CDR3 DNA: TGTGCCAGCACCCCAGACAGGAACAATCAGCCCCAGCATTTT; clone size: -; J gene: TRBJ1-5; D gene: -; V gene: TRBV28
CDR3 protein: CASSIAFREAGNTYEQYF; CDR3 DNA: TGTGCCAGTAGTATAGCTTTTCGGGAAGCGGGGAACACCTACGAGCAGTACTTC; clone size: -; J gene: TRBJ2-7; D gene: TRBD2; V gene: TRBV19
CDR3 protein: CASSPRGAYTEAFF; CDR3 DNA: TGTGCCAGCAGCCCCCGGGGGGCGTATACTGAAGCTTTCTTT; clone size: once; J gene: TRBJ1-1; D gene: -; V gene: TRBV7-2
CDR3 protein: CASSLEVGLFTDTQYF; CDR3 DNA: TGTGCCAGCAGCTTGGAGGTGGGACTATTCACAGATACGCAGTATTTT; clone size: -; J gene: TRBJ2-3; D gene: TRBD2; V gene: TRBV7-3
CDR3 protein: CASKTYMNTEAFF; CDR3 DNA: TGCGCCAGCAAGACATATATGAACACTGAAGCTTTCTTT; clone size: -; J gene: TRBJ1-1; D gene: -; V gene: TRBV5-1
CDR3 protein: CASSPSQLSFAGELFF; CDR3 DNA: TGTGCCAGCTCACCTTCCCAGTTATCCTTCGCCGGGGAGCTGTTTTTT; clone size: -; J gene: TRBJ2-2; D gene: -; V gene: TRBV18
CDR3 protein: CASSSSGGGETQYF; CDR3 DNA: TGCGCCAGCAGTTCCTCAGGGGGAGGTGAGACCCAGTACTTC; clone size: -; J gene: TRBJ2-5; D gene: -; V gene: TRBV5-1
CDR3 protein: CASSLRGGRVSSGANVLTF; CDR3 DNA: TGTGCCAGCAGCTTAAGGGGAGGCAGGGTGAGCTCTGGGGCCAACGTCCTGACTTTC; clone size: -; J gene: TRBJ2-6; D gene: -; V gene: TRBV7-2
CDR3 protein: CASSGADHSYNEQFF; CDR3 DNA: TGTGCCAGCAGCGGAGCGGACCACTCCTACAATGAGCAGTTCTTC; clone size: -; J gene: TRBJ2-1; D gene: -; V gene: TRBV9
CDR3 protein: CASSLGQGGQETQYF; CDR3 DNA: TGTGCCAGCAGCTTAGGCCAGGGAGGTCAAGAGACCCAGTACTTC; clone size: once; J gene: TRBJ2-5; D gene: -; V gene: TRBV7-9
CDR3 protein: CASSTRPDGGEAFF; CDR3 DNA: TGTGCCAGTAGTACTCGCCCGGACGGAGGTGAAGCTTTCTTT; clone size: -; J gene: TRBJ1-1; D gene: -; V gene: TRBV19
CDR3 protein: CASSIPGTASYGYTF; CDR3 DNA: TGTGCCAGCAGCATACCCGGGACAGCTTCCTATGGCTACACCTTC; clone size: few; J gene: TRBJ1-2; D gene: TRBD1; V gene: TRBV5-6
CDR3 protein: CASSVQGGTEAFF; CDR3 DNA: TGTGCCAGCAGTGTGCAGGGGGGCACTGAAGCTTTCTTT; clone size: -; J gene: TRBJ1-1; D gene: TRBD1; V gene: TRBV9
CDR3 protein: CASSLRTISTDTQYF; CDR3 DNA: TGTGCCAGCAGCTTACGGACTATAAGCACAGATACGCAGTATTTT; clone size: -; J gene: TRBJ2-3; D gene: -; V gene: TRBV13
CDR3 protein: CASSVETGSGELFF; CDR3 DNA: TGTGCCAGCAGCGTCGAAACGGGGTCCGGGGAGCTGTTTTTT; clone size: -; J gene: TRBJ2-2; D gene: -; V gene: TRBV7-9
CDR3 protein: CASSLVGVDLGTQYF; CDR3 DNA: TGTGCCAGCAGCTTGGTCGGGGTCGACTTGGGTACGCAGTATTTT; clone size: -; J gene: TRBJ2-3; D gene: -; V gene: TRBV5-8
CDR3 protein: CASSLGVGVNQPQHF; CDR3 DNA: TGTGCCAGCAGCTTAGGGGTAGGGGTCAATCAGCCCCAGCATTTT; clone size: -; J gene: TRBJ1-5; D gene: -; V gene: TRBV7-6
CDR3 protein: CAISGGTANNEQFF; CDR3 DNA: TGTGCCATCAGTGGGGGGACAGCCAACAATGAGCAGTTCTTC; clone size: -; J gene: TRBJ2-1; D gene: TRBD1; V gene: TRBV10-3